The 24 T cell receptor beta chains below were found in one sample sequenced in a study of T cell changes during pregnancy in multiple sclerosis. The data were produced by immunoSEQ multiplex PCR, yet TCRdb's version contains in-frame clones alone and is incomplete. Among tens of thousands of clones listed, about 93% were seen once. The material was CD4+ T cells from peripheral blood mononuclear cells, obtained in the third trimester of pregnancy. The receptor set was obtained from a female donor with multiple sclerosis, enrolled in a pregnancy study.

This clone was seen a single time. This chain's CDR3 is CASSEARTAYGYTF. The CDR3 bases are TGTGCCAGCAGTGAAGCAAGGACAGCCTATGGCTACACCTTC. The rearrangement joins TRBV2 to TRBJ1-2; D possibly corresponds to TRBD1 (6 bases). Looked up from germline, CDR1 is SNHLY and CDR2 is FYNNEI. V dropped 0 bases and J dropped 4 bases, with 9 bases sitting between them. The CDR3 is 14 residues long.

The V call is TRBV2, the J call TRBJ2-1; D remains ambiguous. The germline V gene has CDR1 SNHLY and CDR2 FYNNEI. The V end was cut by 4 bases, the J end by 1 base, with 14 bases between. The CDR3 runs 16 residues. For the CDR3, the DNA is TGTGCCAGCAGTGGAGAGGAATTACGGTCCTACAATGAGCAGTTCTTC. It yields the protein CASSGEELRSYNEQFF.

This rearrangement joins TRBV14 to TRBJ2-7, with 7 bases identical to TRBD2. The germline V gene has CDR1 SGHDN and CDR2 FVKESK. This CDR3 has 13 residues. V lost 4 bases and J lost 4; bases outside the gene matches: 4. CDR3 region: CASSPPGGYEQYF. The CDR3, as DNA: TGTGCCAGCAGCCCCCCCGGGGGGTACGAGCAGTACTTC.

The chain has TRBV29-1 and TRBJ2-7, with a tentative D call TRBD2 (8 bases). The CDR3 runs 16 residues. Germline CDR1 and CDR2: SQVTM and ANQGSEA. V lost 3 bases, J lost 3 bases, and 21 bases lay in between. The CDR3: CSVDDGRGGQNYEQYF. CDR3 in DNA: TGCAGCGTTGATGACGGGAGGGGGGGACAGAACTACGAGCAGTACTTC.

This rearrangement joins TRBV25-1 to TRBJ2-1, with TRBD2 identical over 15 bases. This CDR3 is built from 14 residues. Germline values: CDR1 MGHDK, CDR2 SYGVNS. Trimming at V came to 10 bases and at J to 5 bases, leaving 3 bases not matched to a gene. DNA of the CDR3: TGTGCCACCCGGACTAGCGGGGGGGACAATGAGCAGTTCTTC. It yields the protein CATRTSGGDNEQFF.

V usage is TRBV7-6 and J usage is TRBJ1-5; D uncertain. The ends were cut back, 2 bases at V and 4 bases at J, with 6 bases in the middle. The germline CDR1 and CDR2 sequences are SGHVS and FNYEAQ. The CDR3 is made up of 13 amino acids. This CDR3 is CASSLSQNQPQHF. DNA of the CDR3: TGTGCCAGCAGCTTATCACAGAATCAGCCCCAGCATTTT.

For the CDR3, the DNA is TGTGCCACCCGGACAGGGGGGATCTTAGCCAAAAACATTCAGTACTTC. Translating it yields CATRTGGILAKNIQYF. The rearrangement joins TRBV27 to TRBJ2-4, with 10 bases that match TRBD1. Germline CDR1 and CDR2: MNHEY and SMNVEV (reference sequence). There are 16 residues in the CDR3. J gave up 0 bases and V 10 bases, and 9 bases lay outside the gene matches.

The rearrangement links TRBV2 to TRBJ1-3; no reliable D call. The germline V and J ends were trimmed by 7 bases and 0 bases, with 13 bases remaining between them. Germline assignment: CDR1 SNHLY and CDR2 FYNNEI. CDR3 length: 15 residues. CDR3 loop: CASNLLRSSGNTIYF. CDR3 DNA: TGTGCCAGCAACCTGTTGAGGAGCTCTGGAAACACCATATATTTT. The full variable domain, its missing parts supplied by reference TRBV2 and TRBJ1-3, is EPEVTQTPSHQVTQMGQEVILRCVPISNHLYFYWYRQILGQKVEFLVSFYNNEISEKSEIFDDQFSVERPDGSNFTLKIRSTKLEDSAMYFCASNLLRSSGNTIYFGEGSWLTVV.

This clone was recorded once. The chain has TRBV5-4 and TRBJ2-1; TRBD2 matches at 9 bases. This CDR3 contains 15 residues. V was clipped by 6 bases and J by 7 bases; unmatched bases: 11. Germline CDR1 and CDR2: SGHNT and YYREEE (reference sequence). The CDR3 loop reads CASKGSAGGLNEQFF. The CDR3, as DNA: TGTGCCAGCAAGGGGTCTGCGGGGGGGTTGAATGAGCAGTTCTTC. Full variable domain (missing parts from reference TRBV5-4 and TRBJ2-1): ETGVTQSPTHLIKTRGQQVTLRCSSQSGHNTVSWYQQALGQGPQFIFQYYREEENGRGNFPPRFSGLQFPNYSSELNVNALELDDSALYLCASKGSAGGLNEQFFGPGTRLTVL.

The CDR3 nucleotides read TGTGCCACCAGCAGGGGGGGGTCGGGTGAGGGCACAGATACGCAGTATTTT. The encoded protein is CATSRGGSGEGTDTQYF. This chain connects TRBV15 to TRBJ2-3, with 7 bases fitting TRBD2. V shed 3 bases, J shed 1 base, and the junction held 10 bases outside the gene matches. The CDR3 spans 17 residues. The germline gives CDR1 LNHNV, CDR2 YYDKDF (reference sequence).

The chain has TRBV7-8 and TRBJ2-1; weak D call: TRBD2 (5 bases). The CDR3 covers 14 residues. Trimming took 2 bases from V and 6 from J, leaving 11 bases between them. In germline, CDR1 is SGHVS, CDR2 FQNEAQ. The DNA for the CDR3 is TGTGCCAGCAGCTTAACTAGTTTTGGCAATGAGCAGTTCTTC. It is translated as CASSLTSFGNEQFF.

V gene TRBV5-6 combines with J gene TRBJ1-3; TRBD1 might be the D (5 bases). The V end was cut by 1 base, the J end by 0 bases, with 8 bases between. This CDR3 has 15 amino acids. The V gene's germline CDR1 is SGHDT and CDR2 YYEEEE. The CDR3 DNA reads as TGTGCCAGCAGCTTGCCGGGGGGCTCTGGAAACACCATATATTTT. Its protein is CASSLPGGSGNTIYF.

The rearrangement links TRBV5-1 to TRBJ2-7; 8 nucleotides agree with TRBD1. J was trimmed by 2 bases and V by 1 base; bases with no gene match: 5. CDR3 length: 15 residues. CDR1 and CDR2 from the germline V gene are SGHRS and YFSETQ. The CDR3 loop reads CASSLSGGITYEQYF. For the CDR3, the DNA is TGCGCCAGCAGCTTGTCAGGGGGCATAACCTACGAGCAGTACTTC.

The V call is TRBV6-6, the J call TRBJ2-6; maybe TRBD1 (6 bases). Germline CDR1 is MNHNY and CDR2 is SVGAGI (reference sequence). Trimming removed 8 bases from V and 0 bases from J, with 14 bases in between. CDR3 length: 16 residues. The CDR3 loop reads CASGGQSFSGANVLTF. The CDR3 DNA reads as TGTGCCAGCGGTGGACAGAGTTTCTCTGGGGCCAACGTCCTGACTTTC.

This clone is a singleton in its sample. V gene TRBV28 combines with J gene TRBJ2-7, with D perhaps TRBD1 (6 bases). This CDR3 has 12 residues. Germline values: CDR1 MDHEN, CDR2 SYDVKM. Between the trimmed V and J ends, which lost 4 bases and 5 bases, there was a span of 9 bases. The CDR3 region has the DNA TGTGCCAGCAGTTCCAGGGGAAACGAGCAGTACTTC. Its protein is CASSSRGNEQYF. The whole variable domain, remainder taken from reference TRBV28 and TRBJ2-7, is DVKVTQSSRYLVKRTGEKVFLECVQDMDHENMFWYRQDPGLGLRLIYFSYDVKMKEKGDIPEGYSVSREKKERFSLILESASTNQTSMYLCASSSRGNEQYFGPGTRLTVT.

Worth noting for this clone: Other DNA sequences in this sample translate to the same CDR3. The genes are TRBV5-1 and TRBJ1-1; 7 nucleotides match TRBD1. The CDR3 covers 15 residues. J lost 0 bases, V lost 3 bases, and 5 bases had no gene match. Germline loops: CDR1 SGHRS, CDR2 YFSETQ. The CDR3 is CASSSSGQLNTEAFF. Here the CDR3 DNA reads TGCGCCAGCAGCTCATCGGGACAGTTGAACACTGAAGCTTTCTTT.

This clone occurred once. The chain uses TRBV11-2 and TRBJ2-1, with 7 bases that match TRBD1. Trimming removed 5 bases from V and 2 bases from J; junction bases left unmatched: 9. Germline CDR1 SGHAT, CDR2 FQNNGV. The length of the CDR3 is 16 residues. The CDR3 nucleotides read TGTGCCAGCAGCCGCCTGGGACAGTATCCCTACAATGAGCAGTTCTTC. It specifies CASSRLGQYPYNEQFF.

In nucleotides, the CDR3 is TGTGCCAGCAGTGGATCAACCAGGGGGTGGTCGAAAGAAGGAACCAATCAGCCCCAGCATTTT. This encodes CASSGSTRGWSKEGTNQPQHF. V gene TRBV2 combines with J gene TRBJ1-5; 7 bases line up with TRBD1. The ends lost 4 bases at V and 3 bases at J; junction bases unmatched: 24. Germline V gene sequence: CDR1 SNHLY, CDR2 FYNNEI. The CDR3 is made up of 21 amino acids.

The chain joins TRBV13 to TRBJ1-1; TRBD1 agrees at 8 bases. Germline V gene sequence: CDR1 PRHDT, CDR2 FYEKMQ (reference sequence). The CDR3 consists of 16 residues. The V segment lost 5 bases and the J segment 6 bases; nucleotides outside the gene matches: 14. CDR3 sequence reads: CASSPGAGGAGSEAFF. The CDR3 coding sequence is TGTGCCAGCAGCCCCGGGGCAGGGGGCGCAGGGTCTGAAGCTTTCTTT.

V gene TRBV2 combines with J gene TRBJ2-1; TRBD2 aligns across 8 bases. V lost 3 bases to trimming and J lost 9 bases; unmatched junction nucleotides: 10. The CDR3 length is 15 residues. Germline values: CDR1 SNHLY, CDR2 FYNNEI. The CDR3 reads CASSDLPGGSSEQFF. CDR3 in DNA: TGTGCCAGCAGTGATTTACCGGGAGGGTCAAGTGAGCAGTTCTTC.

The CDR3 coding sequence is TGTGCCAGCAGTGAAACTTTACAGGGATCAGCTTTCTTT. Protein product: CASSETLQGSAFF. The rearrangement uses TRBV6-4 and TRBJ1-1; a possible D gene is TRBD1 (6 bases). This CDR3 is built from 13 residues. The germline V gene has CDR1 MRHNA and CDR2 SNTAGT. V was clipped by 3 bases and J by 10 bases, with 15 bases between them.

The V and J genes are TRBV28 and TRBJ2-1, with 7 bases fitting TRBD2. The CDR3 is made up of 15 amino acids. The junction had 7 bases not matched to a gene; V was cut back by 7 bases and J by 1 base. Germline assignment: CDR1 MDHEN and CDR2 SYDVKM. CDR3 nucleotides: TGTGCCAGCACTTATGGGGGGGGTTCCTACAATGAGCAGTTCTTC. Translation gives CASTYGGGSYNEQFF.

The chain combines TRBV7-2 with TRBJ2-5, with TRBD2 identical over 7 bases. The V gene end was trimmed by 3 bases and the J gene end by 9 bases; junction bases not matched to a gene: 13. This CDR3 is built from 15 residues. Germline V CDR1 and CDR2: SGHTA, FQGNSA. CDR3 region: CASSLGGGGPRAQYF. In nucleotides, the CDR3 is TGTGCCAGCAGCTTGGGGGGGGGAGGCCCCAGGGCCCAGTACTTC.

This chain uses TRBV27 with TRBJ1-5, with a possible D match to TRBD1 (6 bases). The CDR3 has 15 amino acids. Germline-derived CDR1 and CDR2 are MNHEY and SMNVEV (reference sequence). Trimming took off 4 bases at V and 3 bases at J, with 13 bases between the two ends. This CDR3 reads CASSSRTAFNQPQHF. DNA of the CDR3: TGTGCCAGCAGTTCCCGGACAGCCTTCAATCAGCCCCAGCATTTT.